Below are 4 T cell receptor beta chains sequenced from a single sample in a study of control samples from healthy donors and cancer patients. Repertoires were generated with immunoSEQ multiplex PCR, while TCRdb's copy carries only in-frame clones and drops some. The top ten hold less than 4% of the sample, which has about 110,000 clones, 70% to 90% seen once. The sequenced material came from PBMCs. The source of these receptors is a woman aged 55-69 years with lung cancer.

The J gene is TRBJ1-5, the V gene TRBV18; D remains unclear. Germline V gene data show CDR1 as KGHSH and CDR2 as LQKENI. Trimming left V 0 bases short and J 4 bases short, with 10 bases between. CDR3 length: 15 residues. This CDR3 is CASSPPMLGNQPQHF. In DNA form, the CDR3 reads TGTGCCAGCTCACCACCGATGTTGGGGAATCAGCCCCAGCATTTT.

J is TRBJ2-1 and V is TRBV5-4; D may be TRBD2 (5 bases). CDR1 and CDR2 (germline): SGHNT, YYREEE (reference sequence). The CDR3 consists of 15 residues. Trimming left V 0 bases short and J 8 bases short, with 15 bases between. DNA of the CDR3: TGTGCCAGCAGCTTGGCATCGGCCCCCGGGGATGAGCAGTTCTTC. It encodes CASSLASAPGDEQFF.

This clone was counted between two and nine times. J is TRBJ1-5 and V is TRBV3-1 (or the pseudogene TRBV3-2); D gene ambiguous. Trimming removed 0 bases from V and 5 bases from J, with 5 bases in between. The germline V gene has CDR1 LGHDT and CDR2 YNNKEL (reference sequence). CDR3 length equals 13 residues. The CDR3 DNA reads as TGTGCCAGCAGCCAAGATCAGCATCAGCCCCAGCATTTT. Translation: CASSQDQHQPQHF.

The gene calls are TRBV5-1 and TRBJ2-5, with TRBD1 identical over 7 bases. Trimming removed 3 bases from V and 4 bases from J; junction bases left unmatched: 15. Germline lookup yields CDR1 SGHRS and CDR2 YFSETQ. The CDR3 covers 17 residues. CDR3 protein: CASSSITTGLRRETQYF. The CDR3 bases are TGCGCCAGCAGCTCGATAACGACAGGGCTCCGCCGAGAGACCCAGTACTTC.